These T cell receptor beta chains were read from a single sample in a study of blood T cell repertoires in COVID-19. Method: immunoSEQ multiplex PCR; TCRdb's copy keeps in-frame clones and lacks some. The data contain 300,000 to 400,000 clones, 85% of them singletons. Sequenced material: PBMCs or T cells enriched from blood (not recorded which). The receptors were sampled from a woman in her 30s who had been exposed to COVID-19. The CDR3 runs from the conserved cysteine through the conserved F or W. A D gene is named only where the DNA matches it firmly. A row's size may be missing; if present it is once, few, many or a size class.

V gene	D gene	J gene	clone size	CDR3 DNA	CDR3 protein
TRBV29-1	TRBD1	TRBJ1-2	.	TGCAGCGTGCCAGGGGGCGGACTCTCTGGCTACACCTTC	CSVPGGGLSGYTF
TRBV27	TRBD1	TRBJ2-7	.	TGTGCCAGCAGTCCTGGGACAGGGGTCGAGCAGTACTTC	CASSPGTGVEQYF
TRBV5-4	TRBD2	TRBJ2-5	.	TGTGCCAGCAGCCCGGGGGGGACCAGTAATGTGACCCAGTACTTC	CASSPGGTSNVTQYF
TRBV27	TRBD1	TRBJ1-5	.	TGTGCCAGCAGTCCCCGGACAGGGGGAACAAATCAGCCCCAGCATTTT	CASSPRTGGTNQPQHF
TRBV5-4	.	TRBJ2-2	once	TGTGCCAGCCGGAGGTCGGGGAGTGACACCGGGGAGCTGTTTTTT	CASRRSGSDTGELFF
TRBV30	TRBD2	TRBJ2-3	once	TGTGCCTGGAGTATGGGACTAGCGGGCCACGAACGCCCAGATACGCAGTATTTT	CAWSMGLAGHERPDTQYF
TRBV19	TRBD1	TRBJ1-1	.	TGTGCCAGCGGAGTCCAGGGGGCGGGGACTGAAGCTTTCTTT	CASGVQGAGTEAFF
TRBV11-2	TRBD1	TRBJ1-6	.	TGTGCCAGCAGCGCCCCCGGGACAGGGAATTCACCCCTCCACTTT	CASSAPGTGNSPLHF
TRBV6-5	TRBD2	TRBJ2-7	once	TGTGCCTTGCGGACTAGCGGGAGGGTCCACGAGCAGTACTTC	CALRTSGRVHEQYF
TRBV19	TRBD2	TRBJ2-3	.	TGTGCCAGTAGTCCGATCCTACTAGCGGGGGCATCAGATACGCAGTATTTT	CASSPILLAGASDTQYF